This T cell receptor (beta chain) comes out of a study of shared clonotypes between healthy human individuals (dated by TCRdb to the early 2020s). Concerning the study at large: The cohort included a few men and a couple of women between 18 and 49 years of age. Per donor, three plates each were used for CD4 naive and CD4 memory, two for CD8 naive, and one for CD8 memory. The study deeply sequenced blood TCR repertoires of five healthy adults to estimate repertoire size and the extent of clonotype sharing between individuals. Per donor, leukapheresis produced somewhere between about 0.94 and 9 billion PBMCs. Libraries were prepared and TCR repertoires were sequenced by different laboratories using diverse techniques, in order to increase sequencing depth and limit assay-specific biases. Overall study outcomes, separate from this receptor: Sharing across a few donors was observed for around 5% of naive CD4, 3% to 3.5% of naive CD8, 2.3% of memory CD4, and 0.4% of memory CD8 clonotypes. Clonotypes shared by all four sorted-subset donors showed higher generation probabilities than non-shared clonotypes. Sampling was restricted to blood, and TCR repertoires in tissue are likely to differ from TCR repertoires in blood. Pairwise subsampling led to the expectation that sequencing depth would affect the degree of clonotype sharing among donors. Naive subsets generally had larger estimated clonotype richness than memory subsets did. Rarefaction of sorted-subset datasets indicated incomplete sequencing despite the large sequencing depth. Because the study included only a small number of donors, the genetic and exposure-history diversity represented was limited.

Healthy HIV-negative adults with no recently reported acute infections or vaccinations were included as donors. All donors were Caucasian adults living in Nashville, Tennessee, USA. CD4+ T cells were enriched by magnetic negative selection, after which naive cells were positively selected on CD45RA and the negative fraction was taken as the memory subset. Blood was obtained by leukapheresis, after which PBMCs were separated by Ficoll-Histopaque density gradient centrifugation and cryopreserved in liquid nitrogen vapor phase. Analytical flow cytometry was used to check the purity and quantity of each magnetically sorted T cell population. Genomic DNA was isolated from each sorted fraction and quantified by UV absorbance on a Nanodrop 2000c. Using the deep immunoSEQ assay, multiplex PCR amplified TCR CDR3 regions from genomic DNA. Extracted genomic DNA from each cell subset was distributed evenly across all wells of several immunoSEQ 96-well plates, and each plate was treated as a replicate. Each replicate PCR for sorted subsets received about 220 ng genomic DNA, equal to some 32,000 T cell genomes. Purified libraries were quantified with a Qubit 3.0 fluorometer, sized on a Bioanalyzer 2100, and re-quantified with the KAPA Library Quantification kit. Every immunoSEQ 96-well plate was sequenced on a dedicated single-read 150-cycle Illumina NextSeq 550 flow cell. On the authors' methods: Because only junctional sequences without quality scores were contained in the immunoSEQ output, filtering matching that applied to full-length reads could not be performed. Sequences were annotated with PyIR, a Python wrapper for IgBLAST v1.9, and V/J genes and CDR3 were assigned using IMGT germline references. Reads were filtered out if the reads had weak V/J assignments (E-value above 1e-6), no CDR3, stop codons, out-of-frame junctions, or ambiguous translated residues. V3J clonotypes were defined by identical inferred V gene, J gene, and CDR3 amino acid sequence. The percentage overlap between two repertoires was calculated by dividing the number of shared unique clonotypes by the size of the smaller repertoire. Three approaches were used to assess repertoire richness: RTK rarefaction, the Chao1 estimator, and Recon v2.1 estimates of unobserved clonotypes. For all TCRbeta clonotypes obtained by the gDNA method from a handful of donors, generation probabilities were computed with OLGA. Held by TCRdb, this immuneACCESS table contains in-frame sequences only and omits some clones. Under half of the omission traces to an unresolved V gene where checked; the cause of the rest is unknown. For V, J and clone size, that table is used; D and trimming come from the DNA. The sample includes hundreds of thousands of clones, with roughly 95% observed a single time. Under 0.06% of the sample belongs to the ten largest clones.

V is cut by 0 bases and J by 6 bases, and the space between the germline ends is 16 bases. There are 16 amino acids in the CDR3, from cysteine to phenylalanine inclusive. The DNA shown is the 48-base CDR3, in frame from base 1. Sequences SGHRS (CDR1) and YFSETQ (CDR2) are obtained from the germline V gene. With respect to this clone: What antigen it recognizes has not been identified. No much larger clonotype is one base removed from it; base qualities were not supplied.

This clonotype originated in a young woman in good health. The sample comprised naive CD4+ T cells sorted from blood. The cell subset or site tag for this specimen amounts to: CD45RA+ positively selected. The chain is made from TRBV5-1 and TRBJ2-1; a weak D assignment points to TRBD2 (6 bases agree). The nucleotide sequence is given as TGCGCCAGCAGCTTGGGGGGTTTGTGGACTACCAATGAGCAGTTCTTC. Its protein is CASSLGGLWTTNEQFF.